Following are 17 T cell receptor beta chains from one sample sequenced in a study of identifying expanded T cells in peripheral blood. Clones were read by immunoSEQ multiplex PCR, and TCRdb kept only the in-frame ones, dropping some. The sample comprises approximately 120,000 clones, over 65% of which are singletons, and over 3% rests with the top ten. Material: blood. The source of these receptors is a person between 18 and 75 years old in good health.

The rearrangement uses TRBV27 and TRBJ1-6; unclear D gene. CDR1 and CDR2 (germline): MNHEY, SMNVEV (reference sequence). V was clipped by 6 bases and J by 1 base, with 16 bases between them. The CDR3 loop spans 17 amino acids. The CDR3 protein is CASSHHSWASYNSPLHF. In DNA, the CDR3 is TGTGCCAGCAGCCACCACTCCTGGGCATCCTATAATTCACCCCTCCACTTT.

The chain employs TRBV19 and TRBJ2-1, with 8 bases that match TRBD1. Looked up from germline, CDR1 is LNHDA and CDR2 is SQIVND (reference sequence). This CDR3 has 17 amino acids. V was clipped by 5 bases and J by 3 bases; unmatched bases: 12. CDR3 DNA: TGTGCCAGTAGTTTTTCAGGGGGCGGTAGTTACTACAATGAGCAGTTCTTC. Its translation is CASSFSGGGSYYNEQFF.

This rearrangement joins TRBV5-5 to TRBJ2-7, with D hard to call. V gave up 2 bases and J gave up 2 bases, with 8 bases separating them. Germline assignment: CDR1 SGHKS and CDR2 YYEKEE (reference sequence). The CDR3 runs 13 residues. Written as DNA, the CDR3 is TGTGCCAGCAGCTTCTACGGAGCCTACGAGCAGTACTTC. The encoded protein is CASSFYGAYEQYF.

The chain is built from TRBV11-2 and TRBJ1-3; no definite D call. Trimming removed 5 bases at V and 9 bases at J, with 11 bases between. CDR3 length: 12 amino acids. Germline V gene lookup returns CDR1 SGHAT and CDR2 FQNNGV. The CDR3 DNA follows: TGTGCCAGCAGCCCGATAGCGGCCACCATATATTTT. Translating gives CASSPIAATIYF. Full variable domain (remainder filled in from reference TRBV11-2 and TRBJ1-3): EAGVAQSPRYKIIEKRQSVAFWCNPISGHATLYWYQQILGQGPKLLIQFQNNGVVDDSQLPKDRFSAERLKGVDSTLKIQPAKLEDSAVYLCASSPIAATIYFGEGSWLTVV.

This rearrangement joins TRBV19 to TRBJ2-5; 9 bases are a match to TRBD2. This CDR3 contains 14 residues. Trimming removed 7 bases from V and 3 bases from J; junction bases left unmatched: 6. Germline CDR1 reads LNHDA; CDR2 reads SQIVND (reference sequence). Here the CDR3 DNA reads TGTGCCAGTAAATTCGGCGGGGGGGAAGAGACCCAGTACTTC. It yields the protein CASKFGGGEETQYF.

The chain combines TRBV29-1 with TRBJ2-3; no firm D call. The germline V and J ends were trimmed by 0 bases and 3 bases, with 7 bases remaining between them. Germline CDR1 SQVTM, CDR2 ANQGSEA. The CDR3 totals 13 residues. In DNA, the CDR3 is TGCAGCGTTGAAGACAGAGAAACAGATACGCAGTATTTT. Its protein product is CSVEDRETDTQYF.

This chain connects TRBV5-1 to TRBJ2-5, with D possibly being TRBD2 (5 bases). This CDR3 contains 14 residues. Germline V gene data show CDR1 as SGHRS and CDR2 as YFSETQ. Trimming stripped 6 bases from V and 9 bases from J, with 21 bases between. The CDR3 reads CASTAHEGYLSQYF. The DNA for the CDR3 is TGCGCCAGCACCGCCCACGAGGGATATTTATCCCAGTACTTC.

This chain links TRBV6-4 with TRBJ2-1, with 12 bases fitting TRBD2. Looked up from germline, CDR1 is MRHNA and CDR2 is SNTAGT. Trimming cost V 5 bases and J 3 bases; bases outside gene matches: 2. This CDR3 contains 15 residues. CDR3 amino acids: CASSTSGGLYNEQFF. The CDR3 coding sequence is TGTGCCAGCAGTACTAGCGGGGGGCTCTACAATGAGCAGTTCTTC.

The rearrangement links TRBV6-1 to TRBJ1-3; possible D gene TRBD1, 5 bases. The CDR3 length is 19 residues. Germline CDR1 is MNHNS and CDR2 is SASEGT. V lost 2 bases to trimming and J lost 4 bases, with 24 bases between them. CDR3 DNA: TGTGCCAGCAGTGAACTTTATGTCACGGTCGCAGGGAGCGGAAACACCATATATTTT. It yields the protein CASSELYVTVAGSGNTIYF.

This chain uses TRBV2 with TRBJ1-2; D not resolved. Between the trimmed V and J ends, which lost 4 bases and 4 bases, there was a span of 13 bases. The CDR3 covers 14 residues. Germline V gene data show CDR1 as SNHLY and CDR2 as FYNNEI. CDR3 amino acids: CASSVRSASYGYTF. The CDR3 DNA is TGTGCCAGCAGTGTGCGTTCAGCCTCCTATGGCTACACCTTC.

The chain uses TRBV7-2 and TRBJ1-3; 9 bases match TRBD1. V trimming: 5 bases; J trimming: 2 bases; junction bases outside the gene matches: 4. The germline gives CDR1 SGHTA, CDR2 FQGNSA. The CDR3 has 15 amino acids. CDR3 sequence reads: CASSPDRGTGNTIYF. The CDR3 DNA reads TGTGCCAGCAGCCCGGACAGGGGAACTGGAAACACCATATATTTT.

This chain uses TRBV5-6 with TRBJ1-1; D possibly corresponds to TRBD1 (6 bases). Germline lookup yields CDR1 SGHDT and CDR2 YYEEEE. The CDR3 totals 16 residues. The V end was cut by 5 bases, the J end by 3 bases, with 20 bases between. The CDR3 region is CASRVLLGQLYTEAFF. In DNA form, the CDR3 reads TGTGCCAGCAGGGTTCTCCTTGGACAGTTATACACTGAAGCTTTCTTT.

The CDR3 sequence: CASTDWGAGEYEQYF. The DNA for the CDR3 is TGTGCCAGCACCGACTGGGGAGCAGGGGAATACGAGCAGTACTTC. V gene TRBV6-5 combines with J gene TRBJ2-7, with D maybe TRBD1 (6 bases). The V end lost 7 bases, the J end lost 4 bases, and 20 bases lay between the germline ends. Per the germline V gene, CDR1 is MNHEY and CDR2 is SVGAGI. The CDR3 sequence is 15 residues long.

This chain joins TRBV7-9 and TRBJ1-2; TRBD1 matches at 7 bases. Trimming at V came to 4 bases and at J to 4 bases, leaving 12 bases not matched to a gene. CDR3 length equals 16 residues. Germline V gives CDR1 SEHNR, CDR2 FQNEAQ (reference sequence). Written as DNA, the CDR3 is TGTGCCAGCAGCTCTACCGGACCGGAGGGGGCCTATGGCTACACCTTC. Encoded protein: CASSSTGPEGAYGYTF.

The chain uses TRBV7-9 and TRBJ1-5; possibly TRBD1 for D (5 bases). Germline values: CDR1 SEHNR, CDR2 FQNEAQ (reference sequence). The V end lost 2 bases, the J end lost 3 bases, and 11 bases lay between the germline ends. The CDR3 is 15 residues long. The CDR3 sequence is CASSLSGAPNQPQHF. The DNA of the CDR3 is TGTGCCAGCAGCTTAAGTGGGGCCCCCAATCAGCCCCAGCATTTT.

The gene calls are TRBV4-1 and TRBJ1-3, with a tentative D call TRBD1 (5 bases). Germline CDR1 is MGHRA and CDR2 is YSYEKL. The CDR3 is 15 amino acids. Trimming stripped 3 bases from V and 0 bases from J, with 9 bases between. CDR3 nucleotide sequence: TGCGCCAGCAGCCAGGCCGGGACCTCTGGAAACACCATATATTTT. Translation gives CASSQAGTSGNTIYF.

The chain links TRBV7-2 to TRBJ1-1; D is ambiguous. Trimming took 1 base from V and 0 from J, leaving 6 bases between them. The CDR3 runs 14 residues. From germline, CDR1 is SGHTA and CDR2 FQGNSA. CDR3 sequence: CASSLVGVNTEAFF. The CDR3 DNA sequence: TGTGCCAGCAGCTTAGTCGGGGTGAACACTGAAGCTTTCTTT.